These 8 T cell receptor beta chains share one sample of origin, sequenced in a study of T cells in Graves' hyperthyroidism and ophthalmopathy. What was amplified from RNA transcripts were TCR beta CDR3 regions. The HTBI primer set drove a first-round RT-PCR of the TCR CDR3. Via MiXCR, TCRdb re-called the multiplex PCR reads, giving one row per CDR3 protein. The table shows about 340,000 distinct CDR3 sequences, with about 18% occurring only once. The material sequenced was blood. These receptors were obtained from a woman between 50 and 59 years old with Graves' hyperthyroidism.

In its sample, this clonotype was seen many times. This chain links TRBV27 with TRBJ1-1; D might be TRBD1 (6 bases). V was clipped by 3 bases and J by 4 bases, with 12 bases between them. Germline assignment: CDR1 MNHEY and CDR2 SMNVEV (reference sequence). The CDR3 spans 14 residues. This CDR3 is CASSFGGRGTEAFF. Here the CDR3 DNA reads TGTGCCAGCAGTTTTGGGGGGCGCGGCACTGAAGCTTTCTTT.

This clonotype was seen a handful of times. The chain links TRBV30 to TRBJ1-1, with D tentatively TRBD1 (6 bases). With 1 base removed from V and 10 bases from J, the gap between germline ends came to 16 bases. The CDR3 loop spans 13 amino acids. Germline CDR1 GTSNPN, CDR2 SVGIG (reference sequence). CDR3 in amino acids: CAWSGGGQDGAFF. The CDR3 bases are TGTGCCTGGAGTGGCGGGGGGCAGGATGGAGCTTTCTTT.

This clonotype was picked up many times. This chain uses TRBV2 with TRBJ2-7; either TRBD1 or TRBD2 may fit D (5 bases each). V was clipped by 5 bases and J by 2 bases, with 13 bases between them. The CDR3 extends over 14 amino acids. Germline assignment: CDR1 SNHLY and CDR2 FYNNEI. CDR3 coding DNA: TGTGCCAGCAGTTCTGGGACGGCCGCCTACGAGCAGTACTTC. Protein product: CASSSGTAAYEQYF.

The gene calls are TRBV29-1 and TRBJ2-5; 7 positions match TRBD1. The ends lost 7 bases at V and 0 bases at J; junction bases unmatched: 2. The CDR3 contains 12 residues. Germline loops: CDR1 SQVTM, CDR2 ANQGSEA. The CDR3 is CSAGQDQETQYF. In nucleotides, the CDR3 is TGCAGCGCCGGACAGGACCAAGAGACCCAGTACTTC.

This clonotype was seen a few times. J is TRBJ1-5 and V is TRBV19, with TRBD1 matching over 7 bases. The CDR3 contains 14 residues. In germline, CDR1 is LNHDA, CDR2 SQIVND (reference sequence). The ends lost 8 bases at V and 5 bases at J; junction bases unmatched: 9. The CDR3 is CASSWTGGDQPQHF. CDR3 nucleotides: TGTGCCAGTTCCTGGACAGGAGGAGATCAGCCCCAGCATTTT.

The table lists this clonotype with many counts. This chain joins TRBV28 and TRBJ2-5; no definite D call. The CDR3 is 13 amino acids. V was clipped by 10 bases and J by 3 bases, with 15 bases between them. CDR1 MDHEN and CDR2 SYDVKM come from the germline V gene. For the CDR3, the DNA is TGTGCCACCCACCTGAGTACTGAAGAGACCCAGTACTTC. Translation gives CATHLSTEETQYF.

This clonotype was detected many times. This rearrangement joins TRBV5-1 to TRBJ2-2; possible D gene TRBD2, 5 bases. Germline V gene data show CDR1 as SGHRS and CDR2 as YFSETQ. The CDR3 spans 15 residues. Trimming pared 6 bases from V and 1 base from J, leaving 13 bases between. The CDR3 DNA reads TGCGCCAGCACGGTCTTAGGAGGGAACACCGGGGAGCTGTTTTTT. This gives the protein CASTVLGGNTGELFF.

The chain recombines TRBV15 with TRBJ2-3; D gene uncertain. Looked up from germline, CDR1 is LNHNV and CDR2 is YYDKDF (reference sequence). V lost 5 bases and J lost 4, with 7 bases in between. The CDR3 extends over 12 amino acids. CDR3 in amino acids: CATSPHADTQYF. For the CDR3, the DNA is TGTGCCACCAGCCCCCACGCAGATACGCAGTATTTT.